The clone carrying this T cell receptor beta chain appeared many times. What it binds is not known. This specimen belongs to a study of regulatory T cells in long-lasting Graves disease. Researchers made TCR beta libraries by using iRepertoire HTBI primers and running Arm-PCR on CDR3 regions. From the multiplex PCR reads, TCRdb called clonotypes with MiXCR, one entry per CDR3 protein. The data hold about 540,000 distinct CDR3 sequences, with about 13% observed a single time. The study's findings and limits: For persistent Graves' patients, TCR diversity was lower than for newly diagnosed ones. Favored usage of TRBV28, TRBJ1-2 and TRBJ2-5 was recorded in persistent disease.

CDR3 length: 12 amino acids. V was pared by 3 bases and J by 4 bases, with 7 bases between. Germline V gene sequence: CDR1 MNHEY, CDR2 SVGAGI. Indicated time point: newly diagnosed GD, antithyroid drugs for less than 3 months. The TCR library was made from RNA that had been extracted from PBMCs in TRIzol. These data were also reused for a study on T cells in Graves' hyperthyroidism and ophthalmopathy. That study reports: In blood, most of the thyroid clonotypes expanded above 0.001 were also present. By a 13 V-J model, ophthalmopathy was set apart from stable hyperthyroidism.

The sequencing here drew on peripheral blood mononuclear cells (PBMCs), taken at new diagnosis, from a patient treated with antithyroid drugs. The rearrangement uses TRBV6-5 and TRBJ2-7; D remains ambiguous. The TCR sequence derives from a young man with Graves disease. CDR3: CASSYVGYEQYF. The CDR3 DNA reads as TGTGCCAGCAGTTATGTGGGTTACGAGCAGTACTTC.